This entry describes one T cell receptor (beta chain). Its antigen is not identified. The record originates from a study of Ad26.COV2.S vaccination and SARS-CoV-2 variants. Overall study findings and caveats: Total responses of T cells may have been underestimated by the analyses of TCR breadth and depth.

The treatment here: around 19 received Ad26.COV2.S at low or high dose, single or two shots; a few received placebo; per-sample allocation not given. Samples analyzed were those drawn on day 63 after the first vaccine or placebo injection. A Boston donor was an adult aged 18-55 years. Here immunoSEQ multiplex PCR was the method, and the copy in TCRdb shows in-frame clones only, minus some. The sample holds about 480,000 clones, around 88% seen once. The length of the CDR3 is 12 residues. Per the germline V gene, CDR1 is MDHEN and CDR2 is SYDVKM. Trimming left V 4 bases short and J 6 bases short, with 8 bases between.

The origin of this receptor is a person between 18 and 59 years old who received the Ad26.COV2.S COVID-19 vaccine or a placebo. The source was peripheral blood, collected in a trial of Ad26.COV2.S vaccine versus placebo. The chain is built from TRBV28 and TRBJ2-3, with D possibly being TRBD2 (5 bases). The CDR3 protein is CASSSTRDTQYF. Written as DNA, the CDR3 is TGTGCCAGCAGTTCCACTAGGGATACGCAGTATTTT.